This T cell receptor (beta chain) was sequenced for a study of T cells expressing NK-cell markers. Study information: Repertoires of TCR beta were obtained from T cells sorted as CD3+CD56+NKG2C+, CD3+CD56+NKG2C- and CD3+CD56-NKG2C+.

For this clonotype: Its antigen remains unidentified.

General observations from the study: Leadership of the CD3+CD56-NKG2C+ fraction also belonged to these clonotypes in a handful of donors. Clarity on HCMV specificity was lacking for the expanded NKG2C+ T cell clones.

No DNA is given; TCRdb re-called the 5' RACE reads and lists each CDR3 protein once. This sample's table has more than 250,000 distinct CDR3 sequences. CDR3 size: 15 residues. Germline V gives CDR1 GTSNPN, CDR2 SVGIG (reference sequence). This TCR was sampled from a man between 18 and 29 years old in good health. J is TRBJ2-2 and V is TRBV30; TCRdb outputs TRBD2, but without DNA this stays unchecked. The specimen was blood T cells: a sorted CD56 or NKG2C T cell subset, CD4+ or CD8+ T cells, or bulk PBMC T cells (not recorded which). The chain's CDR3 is CAWTKHSGRTGELFF.